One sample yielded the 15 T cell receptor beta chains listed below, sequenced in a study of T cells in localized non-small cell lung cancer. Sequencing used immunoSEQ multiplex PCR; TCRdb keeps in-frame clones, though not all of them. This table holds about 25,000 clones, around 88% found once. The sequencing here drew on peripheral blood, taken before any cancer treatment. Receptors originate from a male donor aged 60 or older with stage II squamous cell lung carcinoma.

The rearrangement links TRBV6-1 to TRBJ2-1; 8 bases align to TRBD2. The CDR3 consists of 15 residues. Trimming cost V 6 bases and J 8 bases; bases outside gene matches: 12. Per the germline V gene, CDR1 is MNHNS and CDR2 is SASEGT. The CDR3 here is CASRGGGGLLYEQFF. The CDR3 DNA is TGTGCCAGCAGGGGTGGCGGGGGGTTGCTGTATGAGCAGTTCTTC.

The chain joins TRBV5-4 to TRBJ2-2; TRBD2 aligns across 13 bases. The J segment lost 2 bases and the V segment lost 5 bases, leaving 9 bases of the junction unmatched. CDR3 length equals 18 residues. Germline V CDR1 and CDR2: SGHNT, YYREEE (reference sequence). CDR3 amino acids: CASSDTSGGALNTGELFF. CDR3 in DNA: TGTGCCAGCAGTGATACTAGCGGGGGGGCCCTAAACACCGGGGAGCTGTTTTTT.

The CDR3 DNA follows: TGTGCCAGCAGCGCCGACGACAGGGGGCCCCAGCATTTT. Its protein product is CASSADDRGPQHF. The chain employs TRBV2 and TRBJ1-5, with 8 bases fitting TRBD1. CDR3 length: 13 residues. CDR1 and CDR2 from the germline V gene are SNHLY and FYNNEI. V was pared by 6 bases and J by 9 bases, with 7 bases of the junction left unmatched.

The CDR3 DNA follows: TGTGCCACCAGCAGAGATCGAACTAGCGGGAGGCGGGATGAGCAGTTCTTC. Protein: CATSRDRTSGRRDEQFF. The chain carries TRBV15 and TRBJ2-1, with TRBD2 matching 12 bases. J was trimmed by 8 bases and V by 0 bases; bases with no gene match: 8. The CDR3 spans 17 residues. Per the germline V gene, CDR1 is LNHNV and CDR2 is YYDKDF (reference sequence).

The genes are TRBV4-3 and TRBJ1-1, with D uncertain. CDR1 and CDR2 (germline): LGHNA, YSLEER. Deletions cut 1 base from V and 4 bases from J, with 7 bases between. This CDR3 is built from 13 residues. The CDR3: CASSQALGTEAFF. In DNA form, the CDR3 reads TGCGCCAGCAGCCAAGCTCTCGGCACTGAAGCTTTCTTT.

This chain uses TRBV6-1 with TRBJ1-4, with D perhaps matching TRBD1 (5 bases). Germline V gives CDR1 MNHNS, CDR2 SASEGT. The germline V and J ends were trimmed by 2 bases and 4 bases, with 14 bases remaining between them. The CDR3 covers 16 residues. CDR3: CASSERGHPNNEKLFF. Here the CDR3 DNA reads TGTGCCAGCAGTGAAAGAGGACACCCTAATAATGAAAAACTGTTTTTT.

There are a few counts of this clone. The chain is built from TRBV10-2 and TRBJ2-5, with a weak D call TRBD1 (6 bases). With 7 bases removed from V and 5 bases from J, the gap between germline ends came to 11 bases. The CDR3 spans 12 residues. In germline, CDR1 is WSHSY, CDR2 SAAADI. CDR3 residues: CASTQGSETQYF. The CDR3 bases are TGCGCCAGCACCCAGGGGTCCGAGACCCAGTACTTC.

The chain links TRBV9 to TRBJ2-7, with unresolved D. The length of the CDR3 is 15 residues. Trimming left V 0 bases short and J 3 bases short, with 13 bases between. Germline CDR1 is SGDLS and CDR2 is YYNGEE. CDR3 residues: CASSVGPDLFYEQYF. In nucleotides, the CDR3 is TGTGCCAGCAGCGTAGGTCCGGATCTTTTCTACGAGCAGTACTTC.

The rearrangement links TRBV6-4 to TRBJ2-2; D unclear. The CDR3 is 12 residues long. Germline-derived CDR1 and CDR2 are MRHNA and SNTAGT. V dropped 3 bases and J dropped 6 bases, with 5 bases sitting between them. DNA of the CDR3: TGTGCCAGCAGTGAACCTGCCGGGGAGCTGTTTTTT. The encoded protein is CASSEPAGELFF.

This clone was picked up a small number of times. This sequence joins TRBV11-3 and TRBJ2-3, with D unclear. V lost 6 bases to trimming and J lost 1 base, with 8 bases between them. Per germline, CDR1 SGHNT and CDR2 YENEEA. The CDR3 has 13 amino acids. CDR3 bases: TGTGCCAGCAGGAATGGAGGCACAGATACGCAGTATTTT. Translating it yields CASRNGGTDTQYF.

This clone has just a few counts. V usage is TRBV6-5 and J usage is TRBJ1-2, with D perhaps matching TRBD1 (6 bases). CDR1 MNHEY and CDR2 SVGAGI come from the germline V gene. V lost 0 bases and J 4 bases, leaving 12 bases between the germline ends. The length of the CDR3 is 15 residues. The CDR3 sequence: CASSYSSGAGYGYTF. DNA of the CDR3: TGTGCCAGCAGTTACTCGTCAGGGGCCGGCTATGGCTACACCTTC.

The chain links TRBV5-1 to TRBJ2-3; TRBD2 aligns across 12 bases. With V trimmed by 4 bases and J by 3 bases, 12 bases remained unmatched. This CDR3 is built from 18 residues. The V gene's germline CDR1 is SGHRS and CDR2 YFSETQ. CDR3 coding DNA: TGCGCCAGCAGCCAAACTAGCGGGGGGTTCGGGCGGACAGATACGCAGTATTTT. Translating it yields CASSQTSGGFGRTDTQYF.

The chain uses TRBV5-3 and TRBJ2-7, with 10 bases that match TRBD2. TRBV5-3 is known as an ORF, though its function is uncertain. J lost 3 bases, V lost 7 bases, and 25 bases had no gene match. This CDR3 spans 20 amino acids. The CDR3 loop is CARGGLAREKVEDFDYEQYF. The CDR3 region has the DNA TGTGCCAGAGGGGGACTAGCGCGGGAGAAGGTTGAAGATTTCGACTACGAGCAGTACTTC.

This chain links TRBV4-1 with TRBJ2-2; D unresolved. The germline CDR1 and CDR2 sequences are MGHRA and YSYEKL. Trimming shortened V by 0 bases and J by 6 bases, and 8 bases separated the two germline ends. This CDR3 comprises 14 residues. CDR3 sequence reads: CASSQERTPGELFF. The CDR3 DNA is TGCGCCAGCAGCCAAGAAAGAACACCCGGGGAGCTGTTTTTT.

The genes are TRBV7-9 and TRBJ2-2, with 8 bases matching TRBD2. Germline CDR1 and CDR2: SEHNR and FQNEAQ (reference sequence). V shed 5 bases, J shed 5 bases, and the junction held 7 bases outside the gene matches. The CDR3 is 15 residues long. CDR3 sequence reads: CASSPGLAFTGELFF. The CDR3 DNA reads TGTGCCAGCAGCCCTGGACTAGCCTTTACCGGGGAGCTGTTTTTT.